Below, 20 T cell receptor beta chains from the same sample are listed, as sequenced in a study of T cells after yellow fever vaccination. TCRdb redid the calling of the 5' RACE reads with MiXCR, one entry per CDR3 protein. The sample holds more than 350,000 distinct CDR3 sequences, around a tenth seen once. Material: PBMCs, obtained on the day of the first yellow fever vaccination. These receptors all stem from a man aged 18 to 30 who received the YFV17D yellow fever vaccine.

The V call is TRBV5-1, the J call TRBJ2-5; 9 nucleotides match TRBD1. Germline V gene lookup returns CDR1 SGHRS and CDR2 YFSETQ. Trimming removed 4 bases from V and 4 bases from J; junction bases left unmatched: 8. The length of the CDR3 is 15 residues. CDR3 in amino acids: CASSVGTGSSETQYF. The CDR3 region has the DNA TGCGCCAGCAGCGTCGGGACAGGGAGTTCAGAGACCCAGTACTTC.

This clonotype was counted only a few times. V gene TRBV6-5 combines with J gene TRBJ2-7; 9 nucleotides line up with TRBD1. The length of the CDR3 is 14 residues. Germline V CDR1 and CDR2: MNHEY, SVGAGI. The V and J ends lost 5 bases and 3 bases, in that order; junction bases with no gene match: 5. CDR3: CASSHGGQGYEQYF. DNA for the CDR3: TGTGCCAGCAGTCACGGGGGACAGGGCTACGAGCAGTACTTC.

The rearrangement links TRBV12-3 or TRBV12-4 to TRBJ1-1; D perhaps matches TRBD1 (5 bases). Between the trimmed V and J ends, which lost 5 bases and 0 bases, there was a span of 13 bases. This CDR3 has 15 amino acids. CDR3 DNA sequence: TGTGCCAGCAGTCTGGGACCGATCTTGAACACTGAAGCTTTCTTT. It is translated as CASSLGPILNTEAFF.

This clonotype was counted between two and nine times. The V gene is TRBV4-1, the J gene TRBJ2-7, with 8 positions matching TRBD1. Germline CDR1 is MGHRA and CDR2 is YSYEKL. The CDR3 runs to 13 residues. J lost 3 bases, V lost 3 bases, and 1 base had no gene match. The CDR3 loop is CASSHGQGYEQYV. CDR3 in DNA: TGCGCCAGCAGCCACGGACAGGGCTACGAGCAGTACGTC.

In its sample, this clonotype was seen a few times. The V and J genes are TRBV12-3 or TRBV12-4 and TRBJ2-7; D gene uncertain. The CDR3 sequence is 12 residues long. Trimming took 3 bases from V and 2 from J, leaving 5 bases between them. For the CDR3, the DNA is TGTGCCAGCAGTTTGTGGCCCTACGAGCAGTACTTC. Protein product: CASSLWPYEQYF.

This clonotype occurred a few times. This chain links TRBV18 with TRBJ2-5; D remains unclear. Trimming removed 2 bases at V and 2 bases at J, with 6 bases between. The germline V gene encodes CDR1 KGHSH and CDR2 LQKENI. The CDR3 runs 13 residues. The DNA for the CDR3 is TGTGCCAGCTCACCAACGAGTCAAGAGACCCAGTACTTC. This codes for CASSPTSQETQYF.

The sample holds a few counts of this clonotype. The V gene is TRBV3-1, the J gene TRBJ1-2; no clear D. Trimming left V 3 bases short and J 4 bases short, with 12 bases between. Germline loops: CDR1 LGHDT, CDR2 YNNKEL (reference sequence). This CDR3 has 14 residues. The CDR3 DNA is TGTGCCAGCAGCCAGACTGGACGCACCTATGGCTACACCTTC. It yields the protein CASSQTGRTYGYTF.

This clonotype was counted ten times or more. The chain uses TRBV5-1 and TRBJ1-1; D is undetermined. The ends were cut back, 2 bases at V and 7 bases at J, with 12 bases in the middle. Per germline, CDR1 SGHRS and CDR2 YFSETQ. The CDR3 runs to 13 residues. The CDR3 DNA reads TGCGCCAGCAGCTTCATCGGGAGTGGTGAAGCTTTCTTT. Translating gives CASSFIGSGEAFF.

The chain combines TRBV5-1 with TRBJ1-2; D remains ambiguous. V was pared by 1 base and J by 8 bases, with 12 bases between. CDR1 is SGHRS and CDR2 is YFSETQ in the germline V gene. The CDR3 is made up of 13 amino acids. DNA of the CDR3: TGCGCCAGCAGCTTGTCCCCCGCATGGGGCTACACCTTC. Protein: CASSLSPAWGYTF.

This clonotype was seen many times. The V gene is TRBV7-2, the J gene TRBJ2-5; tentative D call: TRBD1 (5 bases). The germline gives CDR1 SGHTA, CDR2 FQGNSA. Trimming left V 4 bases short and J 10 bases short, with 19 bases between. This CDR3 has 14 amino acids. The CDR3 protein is CASSSLGARSNQYF. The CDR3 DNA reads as TGTGCCAGCAGCTCCCTAGGGGCTCGGAGCAACCAGTACTTC.

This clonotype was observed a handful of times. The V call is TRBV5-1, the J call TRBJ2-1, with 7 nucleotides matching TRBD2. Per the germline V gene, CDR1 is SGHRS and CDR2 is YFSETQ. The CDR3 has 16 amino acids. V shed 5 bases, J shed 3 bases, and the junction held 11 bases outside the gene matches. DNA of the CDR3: TGCGCCAGCAGTCCGGGGGAGGGATTGTTCTACAATGAGCAGTTCTTC. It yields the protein CASSPGEGLFYNEQFF.

The CDR3 here is CASSLPPGQGNEKLFF. CDR3 DNA sequence: TGTGCCAGCAGCTTGCCGCCGGGACAGGGTAATGAAAAACTGTTTTTT. The genes are TRBV7-6 and TRBJ1-4; 9 nucleotides agree with TRBD1. With V trimmed by 3 bases and J by 4 bases, 6 bases remained unmatched. The CDR3 runs to 16 residues. Looked up from germline, CDR1 is SGHVS and CDR2 is FNYEAQ.

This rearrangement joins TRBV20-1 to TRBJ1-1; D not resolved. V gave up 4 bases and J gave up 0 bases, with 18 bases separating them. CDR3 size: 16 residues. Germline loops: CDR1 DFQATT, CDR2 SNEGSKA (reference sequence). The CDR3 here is CSANLHGRNLNTEAFF. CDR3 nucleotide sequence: TGCAGTGCTAATTTACACGGGCGGAACCTGAACACTGAAGCTTTCTTT.

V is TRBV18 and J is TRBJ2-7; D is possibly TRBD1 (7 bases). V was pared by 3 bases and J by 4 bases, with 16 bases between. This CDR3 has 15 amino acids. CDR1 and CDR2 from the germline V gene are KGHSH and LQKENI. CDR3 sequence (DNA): TGTGCCAGCTCACCCACGTTTCAGGGGGGATACGAGCAGTACTTC. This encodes CASSPTFQGGYEQYF. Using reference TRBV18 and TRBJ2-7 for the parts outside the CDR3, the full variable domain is NAGVMQNPRHLVRRRGQEARLRCSPMKGHSHVYWYRQLPEEGLKFMVYLQKENIIDESGMPKERFSAEFPKEGPSILRIQQVVRGDSAAYFCASSPTFQGGYEQYFGPGTRLTVT.

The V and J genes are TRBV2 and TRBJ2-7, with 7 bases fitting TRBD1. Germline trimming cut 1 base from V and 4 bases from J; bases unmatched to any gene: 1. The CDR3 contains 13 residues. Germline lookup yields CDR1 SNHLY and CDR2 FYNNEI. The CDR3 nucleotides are TGTGCCAGCAGTGAAGGGGACAGTTACGAGCAGTACTTC. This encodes CASSEGDSYEQYF. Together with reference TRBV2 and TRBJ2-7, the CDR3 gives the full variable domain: EPEVTQTPSHQVTQMGQEVILRCVPISNHLYFYWYRQILGQKVEFLVSFYNNEISEKSEIFDDQFSVERPDGSNFTLKIRSTKLEDSAMYFCASSEGDSYEQYFGPGTRLTVT.

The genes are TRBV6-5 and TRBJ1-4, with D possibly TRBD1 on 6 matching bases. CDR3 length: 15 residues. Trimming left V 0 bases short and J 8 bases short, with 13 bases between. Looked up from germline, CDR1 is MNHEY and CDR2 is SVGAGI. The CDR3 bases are TGTGCCAGCAGTTACTCGGGGGCGGGGGAGGAAAAACTGTTTTTT. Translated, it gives CASSYSGAGEEKLFF.

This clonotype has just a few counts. CDR3 coding DNA: TGTGCCAGCAGCTTGGACCCAGGGAGCAATGAGCAGTTCTTC. As protein: CASSLDPGSNEQFF. The V and J genes are TRBV11-2 and TRBJ2-1, with D tentatively TRBD1 or TRBD2 (5 bases each). The V end lost 3 bases, the J end lost 6 bases, and 12 bases lay between the germline ends. From germline, CDR1 is SGHAT and CDR2 FQNNGV. This CDR3 comprises 14 residues.

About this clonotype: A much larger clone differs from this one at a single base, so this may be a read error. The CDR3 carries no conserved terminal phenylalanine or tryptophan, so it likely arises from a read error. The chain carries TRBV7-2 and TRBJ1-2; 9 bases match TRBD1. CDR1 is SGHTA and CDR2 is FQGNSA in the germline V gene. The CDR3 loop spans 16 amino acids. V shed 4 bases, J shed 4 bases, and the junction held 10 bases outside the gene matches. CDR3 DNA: TGTGCCAGCAGCTCAACCGGGACAGGGTTTCTCTATGGCTACACCTCC. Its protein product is CASSSTGTGFLYGYTS.

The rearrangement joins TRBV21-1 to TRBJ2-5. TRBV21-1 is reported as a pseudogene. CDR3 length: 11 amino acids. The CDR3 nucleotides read TGTGCCAGCAGCTGGCGGGAGACCCAGTACTTC. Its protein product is CASSWRETQYF.

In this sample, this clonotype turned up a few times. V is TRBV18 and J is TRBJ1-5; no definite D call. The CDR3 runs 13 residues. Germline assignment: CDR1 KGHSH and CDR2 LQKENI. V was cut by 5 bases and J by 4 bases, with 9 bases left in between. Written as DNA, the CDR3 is TGTGCCAGCTCAGTCGACGGAAATCAGCCCCAGCATTTT. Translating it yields CASSVDGNQPQHF. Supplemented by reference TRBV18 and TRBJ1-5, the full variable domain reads NAGVMQNPRHLVRRRGQEARLRCSPMKGHSHVYWYRQLPEEGLKFMVYLQKENIIDESGMPKERFSAEFPKEGPSILRIQQVVRGDSAAYFCASSVDGNQPQHFGDGTRLSIL.